Listed below are T cell receptor beta chains from one sample, sequenced in a study of Tregs in tolerant kidney transplant recipients. Assay used: immunoSEQ multiplex PCR; TCRdb lists only in-frame clones, some missing. Of 100,000 to 130,000 clones listed, around 90% are singletons. Specimen: CD4+ T cells from blood, collected before the transplant. The receptor source for this set is a human donor who received a combined kidney and bone marrow transplant. CDR3s leave out the opening cysteine and the closing phenylalanine or tryptophan. The order of the fields is J gene, V gene, CDR3 protein.

TRBJ2-3,TRBV5-1,ASSAGLAADTQY
TRBJ2-1,TRBV14,ASTETAYNEQF
TRBJ1-4,TRBV2,ASREYEKLF
TRBJ1-2,TRBV29-1,SVSGGGAVYGYT
TRBJ1-2,TRBV5-1,ASSPVTGNTNYGYT
TRBJ2-3,TRBV18,ASSPGLAGDTQY
TRBJ1-2,TRBV5-4,ASSLGGTGGNYGYT
TRBJ2-5,TRBV2,ASSERASGGETQY
TRBJ2-5,TRBV19,ASRSSGETQY
TRBJ1-2,TRBV7-9,ASSRTDYGYT
TRBJ1-3,TRBV7-8,ASSPSGLSSGNTIY
TRBJ2-5,TRBV6-1,ASSDPRTVQETQY
TRBJ1-1,TRBV6-6,ASTLTSRGRTEAF
TRBJ2-2,TRBV19,ASSTQGAPGELF
TRBJ2-5,TRBV25-1,ASSADYLEGQY
TRBJ1-2,TRBV6-6,ASSYTGSIRSYGYT
TRBJ2-1,TRBV10-3,ATDVGTGGYNEQF
TRBJ2-5,TRBV5-1,ASNLGGVGLYQETQY
TRBJ2-5,TRBV5-1,ASSLLTGWVETQY
TRBJ2-2,TRBV5-1,ASSLSGRGRNGELF
TRBJ2-3,TRBV7-2,ASSLARDTQY
TRBJ1-1,TRBV18,ASSAGQANTEAF
TRBJ1-5,TRBV7-2,ASSNPGQPQH
TRBJ2-3,TRBV4-3,ASSQEGGSADTQY
TRBJ2-3,TRBV13,ASSRPLAGVQDTQY
TRBJ2-7,TRBV4-3,ASSQDMAGGSYEQY
TRBJ1-1,TRBV6-1,ASSQFTGNTEAF
TRBJ2-6,TRBV11-2,ASSLLKGPGANVLT
TRBJ1-1,TRBV7-2,ASSPRGGNTEAF
TRBJ2-1,TRBV29-1,SQGTSSRNEQF
TRBJ2-3,TRBV11-2,ASSLALGLVADTQY
TRBJ1-1,TRBV6-6,ASFGSTGATEAF
TRBJ1-5,TRBV7-8,ASSLEGALNQPQH